This entry is about one TCR beta chain. The junction and the germline gene differ at one end; a read error may be behind it. The data were taken from a study of molecular identifiers for immune sequencing clone quantification. In TCRdb, the PCR reads were re-called with MiXCR into one record per CDR3 protein. The profile covers some 580,000 distinct CDR3 sequences, with roughly 27% appearing a single time and 0.7% to 0.95% taken by the ten largest. Germline values: CDR1 SEHNR, CDR2 FQNEAQ (reference sequence). The CDR3 loop spans 16 amino acids. Sorting isolated naive CD8 T cells as CD8+CD4-CCR7+CD45RA+ events.

The TCR originated in a human donor in good health. Some libraries in this study had Jurkat cell RNA spiked in. The rearrangement uses TRBV7-9 and TRBJ1-2, with 7 bases aligning to TRBD1. The sample comprised naive CD8+ T cells from blood, with Jurkat cell RNA spiked in. Stated subset: FACS-sorted CD8+CD4-CCR7+CD45RA+ naive T cells. The CDR3 region has the DNA TGTACCAGCAGCTTAGCGGACAGGCGAGCTAACTATGGCTACACCTTC. Translated: CTSSLADRRANYGYTF.